The 30 T cell receptor beta chains below all came from one sample that was sequenced in a study of blood T cell repertoires in COVID-19. Method: immunoSEQ multiplex PCR; TCRdb's copy keeps in-frame clones and lacks some. The profile shows some 130,000 clones, around nine tenths of them singletons. Sequenced input: peripheral blood. The receptors come from an older woman with COVID-19, enrolled during active disease.

The V gene is TRBV12-5, the J gene TRBJ2-1, with TRBD2 identical over 8 bases. CDR3 length: 16 amino acids. The V and J ends lost 6 bases and 1 base, in that order; junction bases with no gene match: 8. Germline V gene sequence: CDR1 LGHNT, CDR2 FRNRAP. In DNA, the CDR3 is TGTGCTAGTGGCCGCCGGGGGGGGATATCCTACAATGAGCAGTTCTTC. Amino acid sequence: CASGRRGGISYNEQFF.

The J gene is TRBJ2-1, the V gene TRBV10-2; D uncertain. There are 11 residues in the CDR3. V lost 0 bases and J 9 bases, leaving 3 bases between the germline ends. The germline V gene has CDR1 WSHSY and CDR2 SAAADI. CDR3 protein: CASSESSEQFF. DNA of the CDR3: TGCGCCAGCAGTGAGTCCAGTGAGCAGTTCTTC.

The gene calls are TRBV18 and TRBJ2-2, with 8 bases fitting TRBD2. Germline V CDR1 and CDR2: KGHSH, LQKENI. V gave up 5 bases and J gave up 4 bases; unmatched junction bases: 6. This CDR3 is 15 amino acids long. CDR3 protein: CASSSGGPSTGELFF. DNA for the CDR3: TGTGCCAGCTCATCGGGGGGGCCGAGCACCGGGGAGCTGTTTTTT.

CDR3 sequence (DNA): TGTGCCAGCAGAGGGTCCTCAGGGAATTCACCCCTCCACTTT. Translated: CASRGSSGNSPLHF. V gene TRBV28 combines with J gene TRBJ1-6; perhaps TRBD1 as D (5 bases). The V and J ends lost 6 bases and 7 bases respectively, with 13 bases between them. Germline V gives CDR1 MDHEN, CDR2 SYDVKM. The CDR3 loop spans 14 amino acids.

The rearrangement uses TRBV5-1 and TRBJ2-1, with 13 bases fitting TRBD2. This CDR3 comprises 19 residues. The germline V gene encodes CDR1 SGHRS and CDR2 YFSETQ. Trimming at V came to 0 bases and at J to 2 bases, leaving 8 bases not matched to a gene. CDR3 DNA: TGCGCCAGCAGCTTGGGGCCGGGACTAGCGGGGAAAACCTACAATGAGCAGTTCTTC. Translating gives CASSLGPGLAGKTYNEQFF.

The rearrangement joins TRBV4-1 to TRBJ1-2; a possible D gene is TRBD1 (6 bases). Trimming took 1 base from V and 4 from J, leaving 13 bases between them. The V gene's germline CDR1 is MGHRA and CDR2 YSYEKL. The CDR3 spans 15 residues. CDR3 amino acids: CASSQGVQGVYGYTF. CDR3 bases: TGCGCCAGCAGCCAAGGTGTACAGGGAGTCTATGGCTACACCTTC.

The chain combines TRBV5-1 with TRBJ2-7, with 11 bases lining up with TRBD1. V gave up 7 bases and J gave up 5 bases; unmatched junction bases: 8. This CDR3 contains 14 residues. The germline V gene encodes CDR1 SGHRS and CDR2 YFSETQ. DNA of the CDR3: TGCGCCAGCCGCCCCCGGACAGGGGGCGACGAGCAGTACTTC. Protein sequence: CASRPRTGGDEQYF.

This chain uses TRBV28 with TRBJ2-4; maybe TRBD2 (5 bases). The CDR3 sequence is 12 residues long. Germline values: CDR1 MDHEN, CDR2 SYDVKM. V was pared by 2 bases and J by 7 bases, with 6 bases between. CDR3 protein: CASSLERNIQYF. CDR3 in DNA: TGTGCCAGCAGTTTAGAGCGGAACATTCAGTACTTC.

The chain uses TRBV11-2 and TRBJ1-2; tentative D call: TRBD1 (5 bases). There are 14 residues in the CDR3. Germline-derived CDR1 and CDR2 are SGHAT and FQNNGV. V was shortened by 1 base and J by 5 bases, with 11 bases between the two germline ends. The CDR3, as DNA: TGTGCCAGCAGCTTAGGCAAGAAGGGGTATGGCTACACCTTC. Translating it yields CASSLGKKGYGYTF. Variable domain in full (rest from reference TRBV11-2 and TRBJ1-2): EAGVAQSPRYKIIEKRQSVAFWCNPISGHATLYWYQQILGQGPKLLIQFQNNGVVDDSQLPKDRFSAERLKGVDSTLKIQPAKLEDSAVYLCASSLGKKGYGYTFGSGTRLTVV.

This chain links TRBV27 with TRBJ2-7; D is uncertain. Germline V lookup: CDR1 MNHEY, CDR2 SMNVEV (reference sequence). CDR3 size: 13 residues. The V end lost 3 bases, the J end lost 4 bases, and 10 bases lay between the germline ends. The CDR3 nucleotides are TGTGCCAGCAGTTTCGGGTCCGGTTACGAGCAGTACTTC. Its protein is CASSFGSGYEQYF.

This sequence joins TRBV7-3 and TRBJ1-6, with D possibly being TRBD1 (5 bases). The CDR3 runs 16 residues. Per germline, CDR1 SGHTA and CDR2 FQGTGA. Trimming left V 0 bases short and J 10 bases short, with 16 bases between. The CDR3 sequence is CASSLTPPGTGSPLHF. The CDR3, as DNA: TGTGCCAGCAGCTTAACCCCTCCAGGGACTGGCTCACCCCTCCACTTT.

This clone has just one count. This chain uses TRBV19 with TRBJ2-7; 7 positions agree with TRBD2. J was trimmed by 3 bases and V by 2 bases; bases with no gene match: 1. The germline V gene has CDR1 LNHDA and CDR2 SQIVND (reference sequence). This CDR3 contains 13 residues. The DNA of the CDR3 is TGTGCCAGTAGTATACAGCGGGGCTACGAGCAGTACTTC. It codes for CASSIQRGYEQYF. The full variable domain, its missing parts supplied by reference TRBV19 and TRBJ2-7, is DGGITQSPKYLFRKEGQNVTLSCEQNLNHDAMYWYRQDPGQGLRLIYYSQIVNDFQKGDIAEGYSVSREKKESFPLTVTSAQKNPTAFYLCASSIQRGYEQYFGPGTRLTVT.

The chain's CDR3 is CASSLGSVRWSTSYEQYF. The CDR3 DNA reads as TGTGCCAGCAGCTTGGGGTCAGTGCGGTGGTCAACTTCCTACGAGCAGTACTTC. This rearrangement joins TRBV5-4 to TRBJ2-7, with D hard to call. The germline gives CDR1 SGHNT, CDR2 YYREEE (reference sequence). The V end was cut by 0 bases, the J end by 1 base, with 20 bases between. The CDR3 is 18 residues long.

The rearrangement links TRBV5-6 to TRBJ2-5, with 7 bases lining up with TRBD2. Germline V lookup: CDR1 SGHDT, CDR2 YYEEEE. V gave up 1 base and J gave up 4 bases; unmatched junction bases: 7. This CDR3 region has 15 residues. The CDR3 region is CASSLLAGERETQYF. CDR3 in DNA: TGTGCCAGCAGCTTGCTGGCGGGGGAGAGAGAGACCCAGTACTTC.

The chain combines TRBV7-7 with TRBJ2-5, with 7 bases aligning to TRBD2. With V trimmed by 4 bases and J by 5 bases, 7 bases remained unmatched. Germline lookup yields CDR1 SSHAT and CDR2 FNYEAQ (reference sequence). The CDR3 is 14 amino acids. The CDR3 coding sequence is TGTGCCAGCAGCTCAGGCAGGGAGGGGGAGACCCAGTACTTC. Protein product: CASSSGREGETQYF.

The chain is built from TRBV25-1 and TRBJ2-5, with TRBD1 identical over 9 bases. The V and J ends lost 0 bases and 5 bases, in that order; junction bases with no gene match: 13. This CDR3 contains 18 residues. Germline CDR1 reads MGHDK; CDR2 reads SYGVNS. The CDR3, as DNA: TGTGCCAGCAGTGAATATGAGGGTGGGACAGGGATTCGGGAGACCCAGTACTTC. This sequence encodes CASSEYEGGTGIRETQYF.

The rearrangement uses TRBV11-2 and TRBJ2-3, with a weak D call TRBD1 (6 bases). The germline V and J ends were trimmed by 3 bases and 1 base, with 14 bases remaining between them. Germline loops: CDR1 SGHAT, CDR2 FQNNGV. The CDR3 has 16 residues. CDR3 DNA: TGTGCCAGCAGCTTCCAGGGGATCAAGGGCACAGATACGCAGTATTTT. It encodes CASSFQGIKGTDTQYF. The whole variable domain, remainder taken from reference TRBV11-2 and TRBJ2-3, is EAGVAQSPRYKIIEKRQSVAFWCNPISGHATLYWYQQILGQGPKLLIQFQNNGVVDDSQLPKDRFSAERLKGVDSTLKIQPAKLEDSAVYLCASSFQGIKGTDTQYFGPGTRLTVL.

The chain combines TRBV27 with TRBJ1-5, with D unclear. The CDR3 loop spans 12 amino acids. In germline, CDR1 is MNHEY, CDR2 SMNVEV (reference sequence). Trimming removed 5 bases from V and 3 bases from J, with 5 bases in between. Written as DNA, the CDR3 is TGTGCCAGCAGTCCCTACAATCAGCCCCAGCATTTT. Amino acid sequence: CASSPYNQPQHF.

The V and J genes are TRBV5-1 and TRBJ2-2, with TRBD1 matching 7 bases. The CDR3 has 15 amino acids. J gave up 2 bases and V 4 bases, and 5 bases lay outside the gene matches. Germline assignment: CDR1 SGHRS and CDR2 YFSETQ. CDR3 nucleotide sequence: TGCGCCAGCAGCAGAAGGGACAGAAACACCGGGGAGCTGTTTTTT. Amino acids: CASSRRDRNTGELFF.

J is TRBJ2-7 and V is TRBV6-5, with D maybe TRBD2 (6 bases). Germline V gene sequence: CDR1 MNHEY, CDR2 SVGAGI. The V and J ends lost 8 bases and 6 bases respectively, with 11 bases between them. CDR3 size: 11 residues. The CDR3 protein is CASSNGGEQYF. The CDR3 DNA follows: TGTGCCAGCTCGAACGGGGGCGAGCAGTACTTC.

The rearrangement joins TRBV20-1 to TRBJ2-2, with D maybe TRBD1 (5 bases). The length of the CDR3 is 15 residues. CDR1 DFQATT and CDR2 SNEGSKA come from the germline V gene (reference sequence). V was shortened by 3 bases and J by 2 bases, with 13 bases between the two germline ends. CDR3 in DNA: TGCAGTGCTAGTGCAGGGATTCTTAACACCGGGGAGCTGTTTTTT. This translates into CSASAGILNTGELFF.

The chain combines TRBV18 with TRBJ2-3; TRBD2 aligns across 13 bases. V gave up 6 bases and J gave up 6 bases; unmatched junction bases: 9. Germline-derived CDR1 and CDR2 are KGHSH and LQKENI. The CDR3 extends over 16 amino acids. The CDR3 nucleotides are TGTGCCAGCTCCCCGGAACTAGCGGGGGGGCGTGATACGCAGTATTTT. It codes for CASSPELAGGRDTQYF.

The chain couples TRBV15 to TRBJ2-3; 7 nucleotides match TRBD2. Germline assignment: CDR1 LNHNV and CDR2 YYDKDF (reference sequence). J was trimmed by 2 bases and V by 2 bases; bases with no gene match: 7. CDR3 length: 16 residues. The CDR3 DNA reads TGTGCCACCAGCAGACATAGACTAGCTCTCACAGATACGCAGTATTTT. This gives the protein CATSRHRLALTDTQYF.

This clone has only a few counts. This chain uses TRBV28 with TRBJ2-1; 12 nucleotides agree with TRBD2. The germline gives CDR1 MDHEN, CDR2 SYDVKM. CDR3 length: 15 amino acids. V lost 7 bases and J lost 5; bases outside the gene matches: 6. CDR3 amino acids: CASMIGLAGNNEQFF. The CDR3 DNA follows: TGTGCCAGCATGATAGGACTAGCGGGGAACAATGAGCAGTTCTTC.

The V call is TRBV19, the J call TRBJ2-5; 7 nucleotides align to TRBD1. The CDR3 runs 14 residues. Germline CDR1 LNHDA, CDR2 SQIVND (reference sequence). Unmatched junction bases numbered 7, after V lost 4 bases and J lost 5 bases. CDR3 protein: CASSNQGVAETQYF. The DNA of the CDR3 is TGTGCCAGTAGTAACCAGGGGGTTGCGGAGACCCAGTACTTC.

This clone appeared a single time. The V and J genes are TRBV6-4 and TRBJ2-1; TRBD1 aligns across 7 bases. V lost 0 bases to trimming and J lost 7 bases; unmatched junction nucleotides: 9. The CDR3 contains 16 residues. In germline, CDR1 is MRHNA, CDR2 SNTAGT. CDR3 sequence: CASSDSGDREPNEQFF. For the CDR3, the DNA is TGTGCCAGCAGTGACTCTGGAGACAGGGAGCCAAATGAGCAGTTCTTC.

The chain employs TRBV2 and TRBJ2-1; TRBD2 matches 11 bases. Germline trimming cut 6 bases from V and 5 bases from J; bases unmatched to any gene: 9. The CDR3 is 16 residues long. CDR1 and CDR2 from the germline V gene are SNHLY and FYNNEI. CDR3 DNA: TGTGCCAGCAGCCCCCCGGGACTAGCGGATAACAATGAGCAGTTCTTC. Residues: CASSPPGLADNNEQFF.

The chain has TRBV9 and TRBJ2-1; 11 bases agree with TRBD2. There are 16 residues in the CDR3. The germline V gene has CDR1 SGDLS and CDR2 YYNGEE. The V and J ends lost 2 bases and 7 bases, in that order; junction bases with no gene match: 8. The CDR3 spells CASSVPSSGGQNEQFF. The DNA of the CDR3 is TGTGCCAGCAGCGTCCCCTCTAGCGGGGGGCAGAATGAGCAGTTCTTC.

This CDR3 reads CASSKGQMSSGNTIYF. CDR3 sequence (DNA): TGCGCCAGCAGCAAGGGACAGATGAGCTCTGGAAACACCATATATTTT. The chain recombines TRBV5-1 with TRBJ1-3, with 7 bases that match TRBD1. The CDR3 runs to 16 residues. The germline gives CDR1 SGHRS, CDR2 YFSETQ. V was clipped by 4 bases and J by 0 bases; unmatched bases: 7.

The chain uses TRBV5-5 and TRBJ1-6; unclear D gene. Trimming stripped 3 bases from V and 4 bases from J, with 11 bases between. Looked up from germline, CDR1 is SGHKS and CDR2 is YYEKEE (reference sequence). The CDR3 is 15 residues long. The CDR3 coding sequence is TGTGCCAGCAGCTCCACCGGGAGTTATAATTCACCCCTCCACTTT. Translating gives CASSSTGSYNSPLHF. Complete variable domain (other parts from reference TRBV5-5 and TRBJ1-6): DAGVTQSPTHLIKTRGQQVTLRCSPISGHKSVSWYQQVLGQGPQFIFQYYEKEERGRGNFPDRFSARQFPNYSSELNVNALLLGDSALYLCASSSTGSYNSPLHFGNGTRLTVT.